The 6 T cell receptor beta chains below all came from one sample that was sequenced in a study of graft-versus-host responses after intestinal transplantation. Here immunoSEQ multiplex PCR was the method, and the copy in TCRdb shows in-frame clones only, minus some. The repertoire consists of about 30,000 clones, with 87% occurring once and the leading ten covering 11%. This specimen consisted of PBMCs, obtained about 420 days after intestinal transplantation. These receptors came from a human patient who received an intestinal transplant, so some T cells may come from the graft donor.

This chain uses TRBV10-2 with TRBJ2-7; TRBD2 is a possible D gene (6 bases). The CDR3 is 14 amino acids. V lost 1 base and J lost 3, with 10 bases in between. Germline CDR1 is WSHSY and CDR2 is SAAADI. DNA for the CDR3: TGCGCCAGCAGTGAGTATCGGGGAGGCTACGAGCAGTACTTC. This encodes CASSEYRGGYEQYF.

This rearrangement joins TRBV30 to TRBJ2-7; the D gene is possibly TRBD1 (6 bases). Germline V gives CDR1 GTSNPN, CDR2 SVGIG (reference sequence). The germline V and J ends were trimmed by 2 bases and 6 bases, with 11 bases remaining between them. CDR3 length equals 12 residues. The CDR3, as DNA: TGTGCCTGGAGTCAGGGGCTTACCGAGCAGTACTTC. As protein: CAWSQGLTEQYF.

This clone appeared once. The chain has TRBV7-9 and TRBJ1-3; 10 positions match TRBD1. CDR3 length equals 17 residues. J was trimmed by 4 bases and V by 1 base; bases with no gene match: 7. Germline V gene sequence: CDR1 SEHNR, CDR2 FQNEAQ (reference sequence). This chain's CDR3 is CASSLVTRDRGGNTIYF. CDR3 in DNA: TGTGCCAGCAGCTTAGTTACTCGGGACAGGGGAGGAAACACCATATATTTT.

This chain links TRBV5-1 with TRBJ2-1, with 9 bases aligning to TRBD2. The CDR3 runs 15 residues. Germline values: CDR1 SGHRS, CDR2 YFSETQ. V lost 4 bases and J lost 4; bases outside the gene matches: 6. CDR3: CASSPRLAGYNEQFF. CDR3 nucleotide sequence: TGCGCCAGCAGCCCGAGGCTAGCGGGATACAATGAGCAGTTCTTC.

The chain employs TRBV25-1 and TRBJ1-6, with D maybe TRBD1 (5 bases). The germline gives CDR1 MGHDK, CDR2 SYGVNS. The CDR3 is made up of 15 amino acids. With 2 bases removed from V and 10 bases from J, the gap between germline ends came to 15 bases. CDR3: CASSEDIGRGSPLHF. In nucleotides, the CDR3 is TGTGCCAGCAGTGAAGACATCGGGAGGGGATCACCCCTCCACTTT.

V usage is TRBV19 and J usage is TRBJ2-1; the D gene is possibly TRBD1 (5 bases). V was clipped by 2 bases and J by 13 bases, with 9 bases between them. CDR3 size: 11 residues. From germline, CDR1 is LNHDA and CDR2 SQIVND (reference sequence). This CDR3 is CASSIWGDQFF. CDR3 sequence (DNA): TGTGCCAGTAGTATATGGGGCGATCAGTTCTTC.